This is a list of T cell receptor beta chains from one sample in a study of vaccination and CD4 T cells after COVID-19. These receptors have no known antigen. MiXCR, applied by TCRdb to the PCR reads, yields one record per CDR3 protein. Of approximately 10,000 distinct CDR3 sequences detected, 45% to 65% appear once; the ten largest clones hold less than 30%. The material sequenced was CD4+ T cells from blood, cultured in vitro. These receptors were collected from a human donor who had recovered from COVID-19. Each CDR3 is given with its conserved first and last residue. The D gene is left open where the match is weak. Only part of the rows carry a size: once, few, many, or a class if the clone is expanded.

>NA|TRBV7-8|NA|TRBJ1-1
CASSLVTVNTEAFF
TGTGCCAGCAGCTTAGTGACAGTGAACACTGAAGCTTTCTTT
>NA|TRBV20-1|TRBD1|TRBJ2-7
CSAARQGVHEQYF
TGCAGTGCTGCTCGACAGGGGGTCCACGAGCAGTACTTC
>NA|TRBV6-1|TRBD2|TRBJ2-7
CAAGGTSGNYEQYF
TGTGCCGCCGGTGGGACTAGCGGCAACTACGAGCAGTACTTC
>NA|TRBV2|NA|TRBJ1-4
CASSVLGVSREKLFF
TGTGCCAGCAGTGTTTTAGGTGTCTCGCGGGAAAAACTGTTTTTT
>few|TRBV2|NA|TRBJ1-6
CASRGQGMSPLHF
TGTGCCAGCAGAGGGCAGGGTATGTCACCCCTCCACTTT
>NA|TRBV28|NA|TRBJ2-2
CASSALGGLAGELFF
TGTGCCAGCAGTGCACTAGGGGGGCTAGCCGGGGAGCTGTTTTTT
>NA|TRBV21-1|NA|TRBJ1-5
CASRGTPYHSNQPQHF
TGTGCCAGCCGGGGGACGCCTTACCATAGCAATCAGCCCCAGCATTTT
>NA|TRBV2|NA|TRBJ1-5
CASSEARSYYQPQHF
TGTGCCAGCAGTGAAGCGAGGTCCTATTATCAGCCCCAGCATTTT
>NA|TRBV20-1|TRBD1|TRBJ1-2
CSALRGAPLGGYGYTF
TGCAGTGCCCTCAGGGGGGCCCCCTTGGGAGGATATGGCTACACCTTC
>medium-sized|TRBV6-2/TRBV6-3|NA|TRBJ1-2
CASSYSSTGGAYGYTF
TGTGCCAGCAGTTACTCCTCTACCGGGGGGGCCTATGGCTACACCTTC
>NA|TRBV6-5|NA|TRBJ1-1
CASSYQGTANTEAFF
TGTGCCAGCAGTTACCAAGGGACGGCGAACACTGAAGCTTTCTTT
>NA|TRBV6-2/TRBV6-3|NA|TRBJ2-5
CASRLPGHRRGETQYF
TGTGCCAGCAGGCTTCCGGGACACCGGCGCGGAGAGACCCAGTACTTC
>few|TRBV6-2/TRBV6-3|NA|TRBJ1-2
CASSSQEAYGYTF
TGTGCCAGCAGTTCCCAGGAGGCCTATGGCTACACCTTC
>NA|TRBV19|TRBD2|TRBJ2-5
CASRGLAGGRGETQYF
TGTGCCAGTAGAGGACTAGCGGGGGGACGAGGGGAGACCCAGTACTTC
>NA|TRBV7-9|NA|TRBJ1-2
CASSLATGYGYTF
TGTGCCAGCAGCTTAGCGACAGGCTATGGCTACACCTTC
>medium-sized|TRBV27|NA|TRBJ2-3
CASSLIATPGLARDTDTQYF
TGTGCCAGCAGCCTCATCGCTACCCCCGGGCTAGCGCGAGACACAGATACGCAGTATTTT
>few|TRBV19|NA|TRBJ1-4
CASSISDEKLFF
TGTGCCAGTAGTATAAGTGATGAAAAACTGTTTTTT
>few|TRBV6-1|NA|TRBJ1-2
CASSDGGFGYTF
TGTGCCAGCAGTGATGGGGGATTTGGCTACACCTTC
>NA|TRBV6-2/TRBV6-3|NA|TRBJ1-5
CASTGDPNQPQHF
TGTGCCAGCACTGGGGACCCCAATCAGCCCCAGCATTTT
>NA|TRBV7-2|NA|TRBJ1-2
CASSLVGVGYGYTF
TGTGCCAGCAGCTTAGTTGGGGTTGGGTATGGCTACACCTTC
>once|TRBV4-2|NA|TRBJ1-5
CASSQEGGPHQPQHF
TGTGCCAGCAGCCAAGAAGGGGGGCCGCACCAGCCCCAGCATTTT
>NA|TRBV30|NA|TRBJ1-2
CAWIRGDGCTF
TGTGCCTGGATCAGGGGAGATGGCTGCACCTTC
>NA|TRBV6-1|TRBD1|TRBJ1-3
CASSRDRGTIYF
TGTGCCAGCAGTCGGGACAGGGGCACCATATATTTT
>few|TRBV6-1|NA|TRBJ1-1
CASSQSGPTNTEAFF
TGTGCCAGCAGTCAGTCTGGGCCCACGAACACTGAAGCTTTCTTT
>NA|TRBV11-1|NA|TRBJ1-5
CASSLGYASNQPQHF
TGTGCCAGCAGCTTAGGATACGCAAGCAATCAGCCCCAGCATTTT
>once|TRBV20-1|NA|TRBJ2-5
CSARGQAGYQETQYF
TGCAGTGCTAGAGGGCAGGCAGGGTACCAAGAGACCCAGTACTTC
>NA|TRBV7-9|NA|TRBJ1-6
CASSSPDGRNSPLHF
TGTGCCAGCAGCTCGCCCGACGGCAGGAATTCACCCCTCCACTTT
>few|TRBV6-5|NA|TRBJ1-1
CASSYSLQGPTEAFF
TGTGCCAGCAGTTACTCTCTACAGGGCCCCACTGAAGCTTTCTTT
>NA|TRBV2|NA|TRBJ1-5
CASSEEVSNQPQHF
TGTGCCAGCAGTGAGGAGGTTAGCAATCAGCCCCAGCATTTT
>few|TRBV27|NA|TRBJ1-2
CASSPRANYGYTF
TGTGCCAGCAGTCCGAGAGCTAACTATGGCTACACCTTC
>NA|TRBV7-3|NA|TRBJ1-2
CASSSHPGGGYTF
TGTGCCAGCAGCTCCCATCCGGGGGGGGGCTACACCTTC
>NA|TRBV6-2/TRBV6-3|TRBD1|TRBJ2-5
CASSYGGQGHVGTQYF
TGTGCCAGCAGTTACGGGGGACAGGGCCACGTAGGGACCCAGTACTTC
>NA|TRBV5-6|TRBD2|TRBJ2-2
CASSLILARNTGELFF
TGTGCCAGCAGCTTGATACTAGCGAGGAACACCGGGGAGCTGTTTTTT
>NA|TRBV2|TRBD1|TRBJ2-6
CASSEPDRAGANVLTF
TGTGCCAGCAGTGAACCGGACAGGGCTGGGGCCAACGTCCTGACTTTC
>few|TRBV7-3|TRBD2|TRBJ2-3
CASSPSAGPTDTQYF
TGTGCCAGCAGCCCATCAGCGGGGCCCACAGATACGCAGTATTTT
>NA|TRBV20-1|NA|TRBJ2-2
CSARERKPTGQLFF
TGCAGTGCTAGGGAGCGGAAACCCACCGGGCAGCTGTTTTTT
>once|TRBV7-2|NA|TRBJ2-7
CASSLRGSLYEQYF
TGTGCCAGCAGCTTACGCGGCTCTCTCTACGAGCAGTACTTC
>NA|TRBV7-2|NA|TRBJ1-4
CASSTMIGEKLFF
TGTGCCAGCAGCACTATGATCGGGGAAAAACTGTTTTTT
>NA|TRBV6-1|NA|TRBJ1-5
CASRSGANQPQHF
TGTGCCAGCAGATCAGGGGCAAATCAGCCCCAGCATTTT
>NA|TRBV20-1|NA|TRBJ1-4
CSASVSTKEKLFF
TGCAGTGCTAGCGTCTCGACAAAAGAAAAACTGTTTTTT
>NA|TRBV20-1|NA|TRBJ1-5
CSAREGDQPQHF
TGCAGTGCTAGAGAGGGGGATCAGCCCCAGCATTTT